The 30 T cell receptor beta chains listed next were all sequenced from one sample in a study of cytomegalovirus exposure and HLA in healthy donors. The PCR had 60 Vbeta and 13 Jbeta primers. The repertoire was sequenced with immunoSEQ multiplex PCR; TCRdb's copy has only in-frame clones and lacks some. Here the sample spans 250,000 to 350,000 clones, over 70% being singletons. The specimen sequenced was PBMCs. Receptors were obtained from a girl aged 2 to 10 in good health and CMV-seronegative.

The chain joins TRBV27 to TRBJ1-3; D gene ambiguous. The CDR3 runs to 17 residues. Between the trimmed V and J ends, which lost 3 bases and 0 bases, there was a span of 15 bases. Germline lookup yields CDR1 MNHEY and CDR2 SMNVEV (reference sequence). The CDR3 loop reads CASSFFTEINSGNTIYF. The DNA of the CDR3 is TGTGCCAGCAGTTTCTTCACAGAAATTAACTCTGGAAACACCATATATTTT.

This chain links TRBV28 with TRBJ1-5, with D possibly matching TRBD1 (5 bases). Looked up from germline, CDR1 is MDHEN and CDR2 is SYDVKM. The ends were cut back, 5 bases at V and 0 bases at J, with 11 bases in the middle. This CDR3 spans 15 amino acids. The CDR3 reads CASSQAGYSNQPQHF. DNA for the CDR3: TGTGCCAGCAGTCAAGCAGGGTATAGCAATCAGCCCCAGCATTTT.

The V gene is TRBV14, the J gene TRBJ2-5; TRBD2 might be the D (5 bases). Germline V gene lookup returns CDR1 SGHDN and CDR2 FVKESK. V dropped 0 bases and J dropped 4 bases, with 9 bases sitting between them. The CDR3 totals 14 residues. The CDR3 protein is CASSQDSGIETQYF. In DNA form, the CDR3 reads TGTGCCAGCAGCCAAGATTCCGGGATAGAGACCCAGTACTTC.

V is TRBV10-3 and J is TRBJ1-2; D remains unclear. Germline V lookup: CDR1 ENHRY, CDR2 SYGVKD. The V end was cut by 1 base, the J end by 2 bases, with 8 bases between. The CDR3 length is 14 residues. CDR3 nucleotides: TGTGCCATCAGTGAGTACAGCCAAAACTATGGCTACACCTTC. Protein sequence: CAISEYSQNYGYTF.

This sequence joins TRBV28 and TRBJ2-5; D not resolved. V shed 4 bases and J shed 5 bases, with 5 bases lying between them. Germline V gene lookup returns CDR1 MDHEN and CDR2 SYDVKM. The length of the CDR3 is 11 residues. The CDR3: CASSSRETQYF. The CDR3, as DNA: TGTGCCAGCAGTTCGCGGGAGACCCAGTACTTC.

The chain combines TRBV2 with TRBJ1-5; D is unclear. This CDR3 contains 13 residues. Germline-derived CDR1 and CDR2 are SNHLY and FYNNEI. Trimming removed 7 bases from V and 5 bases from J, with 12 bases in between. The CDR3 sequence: CASNTGRDQPQHF. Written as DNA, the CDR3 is TGTGCCAGCAATACGGGAAGGGATCAGCCCCAGCATTTT.

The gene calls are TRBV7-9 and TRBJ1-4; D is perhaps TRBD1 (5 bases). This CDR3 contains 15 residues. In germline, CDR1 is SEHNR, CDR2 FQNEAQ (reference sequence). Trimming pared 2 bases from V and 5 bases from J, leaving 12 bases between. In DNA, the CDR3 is TGTGCCAGCAGCTTAAAAGGGGTTGCCAATGAAAAACTGTTTTTT. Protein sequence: CASSLKGVANEKLFF.

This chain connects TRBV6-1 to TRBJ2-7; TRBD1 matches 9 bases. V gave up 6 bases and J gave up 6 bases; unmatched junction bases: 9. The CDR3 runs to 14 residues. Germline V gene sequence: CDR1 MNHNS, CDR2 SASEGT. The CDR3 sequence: CASRILDRGGEQYF. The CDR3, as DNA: TGTGCCAGCAGAATACTTGACAGGGGGGGCGAGCAGTACTTC.

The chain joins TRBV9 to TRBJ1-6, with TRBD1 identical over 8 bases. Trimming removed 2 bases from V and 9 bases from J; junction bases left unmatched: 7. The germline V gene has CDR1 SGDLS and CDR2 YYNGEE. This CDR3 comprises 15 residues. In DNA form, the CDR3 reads TGTGCCAGCAGCGTTTGGGGCAGGGGGCCTTCACCCCTCCACTTT. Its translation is CASSVWGRGPSPLHF.

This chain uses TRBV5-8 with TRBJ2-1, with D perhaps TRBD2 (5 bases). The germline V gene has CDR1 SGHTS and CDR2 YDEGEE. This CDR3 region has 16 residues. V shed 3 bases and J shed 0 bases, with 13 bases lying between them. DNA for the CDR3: TGTGCCAGCAGCTCCCTAACTGGGAGCTCCTACAATGAGCAGTTCTTC. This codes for CASSSLTGSSYNEQFF.

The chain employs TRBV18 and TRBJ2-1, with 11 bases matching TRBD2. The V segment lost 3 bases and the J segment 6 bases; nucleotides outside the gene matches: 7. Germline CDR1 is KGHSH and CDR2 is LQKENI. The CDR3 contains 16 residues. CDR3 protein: CASSPPGLAEINEQFF. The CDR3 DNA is TGTGCCAGCTCACCCCCGGGACTAGCGGAAATCAATGAGCAGTTCTTC.

For the CDR3, the DNA is TGTGCCAGCAGCTTAGGGGGGGACGAGCAGTACTTC. Protein: CASSLGGDEQYF. The chain links TRBV7-8 to TRBJ2-7; the D gene is possibly TRBD2 (6 bases). CDR1 SGHVS and CDR2 FQNEAQ come from the germline V gene. The CDR3 runs to 12 residues. V was trimmed by 1 base and J by 5 bases, leaving 6 bases between them. The entire variable domain, with the rest obtained from reference TRBV7-8 and TRBJ2-7, is as follows: GAGVSQSPRYKVAKRGQDVALRCDPISGHVSLFWYQQALGQGPEFLTYFQNEAQLDKSGLPSDRFFAERPEGSVSTLKIQRTQQEDSAVYLCASSLGGDEQYFGPGTRLTVT.

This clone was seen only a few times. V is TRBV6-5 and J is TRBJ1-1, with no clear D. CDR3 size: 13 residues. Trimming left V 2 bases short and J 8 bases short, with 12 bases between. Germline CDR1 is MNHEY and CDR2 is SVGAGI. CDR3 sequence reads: CASSYLKDSEAFF. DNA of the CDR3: TGTGCCAGCAGTTACCTAAAAGACTCAGAAGCTTTCTTT.

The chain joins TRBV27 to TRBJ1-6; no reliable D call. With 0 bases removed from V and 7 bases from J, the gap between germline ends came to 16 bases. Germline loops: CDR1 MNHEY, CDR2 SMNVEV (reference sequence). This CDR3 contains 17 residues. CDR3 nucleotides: TGTGCCAGCAGTTTATCCGTTAGACAAAGCCGGAATTCACCCCTCCACTTT. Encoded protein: CASSLSVRQSRNSPLHF.

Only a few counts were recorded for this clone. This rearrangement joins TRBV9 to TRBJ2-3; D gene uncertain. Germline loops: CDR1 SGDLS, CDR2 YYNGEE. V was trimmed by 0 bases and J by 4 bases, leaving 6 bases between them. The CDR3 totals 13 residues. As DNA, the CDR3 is TGTGCCAGCAGCGTAGTCCCTTCAGATACGCAGTATTTT. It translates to CASSVVPSDTQYF.

The CDR3, as DNA: TGCGCCAGCAGCCAAACACAGGGGGCCAAAAACATTCAGTACTTC. It translates to CASSQTQGAKNIQYF. V gene TRBV4-1 combines with J gene TRBJ2-4, with 7 bases matching TRBD1. CDR1 and CDR2 (germline): MGHRA, YSYEKL. Trimming at V came to 2 bases and at J to 1 base, leaving 2 bases not matched to a gene. The length of the CDR3 is 15 residues.

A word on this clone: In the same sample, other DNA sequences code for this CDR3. In nucleotides, the CDR3 is TGTGCCAGCAGTTACTCGGCAGTGATGGCCTACGAGCAGTACTTC. Its translation is CASSYSAVMAYEQYF. The V gene is TRBV6-5, the J gene TRBJ2-7; D unclear. The CDR3 totals 15 residues. The germline gives CDR1 MNHEY, CDR2 SVGAGI. V was clipped by 0 bases and J by 2 bases, with 11 bases between them.

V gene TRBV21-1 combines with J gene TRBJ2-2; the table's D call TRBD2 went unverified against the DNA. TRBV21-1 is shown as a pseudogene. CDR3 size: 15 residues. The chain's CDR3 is CASSTSGPNTGELFF. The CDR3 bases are TGTGCCAGCAGCACTAGCGGACCTAACACCGGGGAGCTGTTTTTT.

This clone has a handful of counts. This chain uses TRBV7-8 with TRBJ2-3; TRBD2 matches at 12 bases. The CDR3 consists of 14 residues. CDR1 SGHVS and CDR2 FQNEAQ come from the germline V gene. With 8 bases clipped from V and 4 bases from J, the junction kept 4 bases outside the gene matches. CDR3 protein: CASGRLAGADTQYF. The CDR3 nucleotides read TGTGCCAGCGGCCGACTAGCGGGAGCAGATACGCAGTATTTT.

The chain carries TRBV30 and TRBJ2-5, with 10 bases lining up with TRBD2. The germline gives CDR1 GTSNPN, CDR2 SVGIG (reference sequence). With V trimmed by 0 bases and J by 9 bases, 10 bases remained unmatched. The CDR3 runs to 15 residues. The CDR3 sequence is CAWSVAGGARMAQYF. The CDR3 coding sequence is TGTGCCTGGAGTGTAGCGGGAGGGGCAAGAATGGCCCAGTACTTC.

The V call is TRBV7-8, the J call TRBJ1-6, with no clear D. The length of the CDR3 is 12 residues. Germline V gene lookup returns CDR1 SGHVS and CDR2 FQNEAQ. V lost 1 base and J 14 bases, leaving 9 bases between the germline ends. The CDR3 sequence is CASSLEQSSLHF. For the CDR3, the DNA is TGTGCCAGCAGCTTAGAACAGTCGTCCCTCCACTTT.

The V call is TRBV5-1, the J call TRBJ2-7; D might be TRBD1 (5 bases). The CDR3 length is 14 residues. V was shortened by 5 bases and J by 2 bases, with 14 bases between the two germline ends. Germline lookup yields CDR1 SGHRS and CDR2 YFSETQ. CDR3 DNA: TGCGCCAGCAGGCCCCTTTTACAGGCCTACGAGCAGTACTTC. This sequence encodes CASRPLLQAYEQYF. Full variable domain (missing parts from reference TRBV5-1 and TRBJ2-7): KAGVTQTPRYLIKTRGQQVTLSCSPISGHRSVSWYQQTPGQGLQFLFEYFSETQRNKGNFPGRFSGRQFSNSRSEMNVSTLELGDSALYLCASRPLLQAYEQYFGPGTRLTVT.

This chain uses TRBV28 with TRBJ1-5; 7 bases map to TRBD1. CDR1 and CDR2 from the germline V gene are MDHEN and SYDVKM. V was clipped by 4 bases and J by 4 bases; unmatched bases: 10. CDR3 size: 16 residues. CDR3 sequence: CASSSEGAWSNQPQHF. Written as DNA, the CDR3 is TGTGCCAGCAGTTCGGAGGGGGCATGGAGTAATCAGCCCCAGCATTTT.

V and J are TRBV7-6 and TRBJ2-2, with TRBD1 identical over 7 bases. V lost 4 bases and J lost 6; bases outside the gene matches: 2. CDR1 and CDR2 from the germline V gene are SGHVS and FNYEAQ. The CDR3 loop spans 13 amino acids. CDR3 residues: CASSSTGPGELFF. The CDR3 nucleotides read TGTGCCAGCAGCTCGACAGGGCCCGGGGAGCTGTTTTTT.

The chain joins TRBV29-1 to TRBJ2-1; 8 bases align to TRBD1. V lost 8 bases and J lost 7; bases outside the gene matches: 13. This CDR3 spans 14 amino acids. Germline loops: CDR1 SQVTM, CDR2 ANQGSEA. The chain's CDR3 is CSWDTTGEGNEQFF. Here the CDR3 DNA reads TGCAGCTGGGACACGACAGGGGAAGGGAATGAGCAGTTCTTC.

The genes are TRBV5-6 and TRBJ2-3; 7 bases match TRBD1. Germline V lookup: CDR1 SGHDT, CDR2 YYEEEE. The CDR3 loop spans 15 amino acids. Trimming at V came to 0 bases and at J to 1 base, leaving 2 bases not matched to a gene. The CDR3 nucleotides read TGTGCCAGCAGCTTGGTGGGGACAGGCACAGATACGCAGTATTTT. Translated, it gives CASSLVGTGTDTQYF.

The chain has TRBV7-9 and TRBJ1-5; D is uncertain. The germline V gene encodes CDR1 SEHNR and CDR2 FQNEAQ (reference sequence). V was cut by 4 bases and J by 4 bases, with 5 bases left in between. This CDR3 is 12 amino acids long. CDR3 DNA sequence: TGTGCCAGCAGCTCCCCGAATCAGCCCCAGCATTTT. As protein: CASSSPNQPQHF.

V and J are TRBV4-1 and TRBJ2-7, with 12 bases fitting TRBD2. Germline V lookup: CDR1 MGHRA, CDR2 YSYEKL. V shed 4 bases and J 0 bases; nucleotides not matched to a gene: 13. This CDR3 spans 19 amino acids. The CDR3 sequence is CASSLGLASGRGSSYEQYF. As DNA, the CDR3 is TGCGCCAGCAGCCTTGGATTGGCTAGCGGGAGGGGGAGCTCCTACGAGCAGTACTTC.

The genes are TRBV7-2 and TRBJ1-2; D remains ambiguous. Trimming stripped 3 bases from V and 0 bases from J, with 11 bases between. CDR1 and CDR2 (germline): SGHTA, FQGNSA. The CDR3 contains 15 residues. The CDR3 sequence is CASSFGSFANYGYTF. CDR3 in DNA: TGTGCCAGCAGCTTCGGGTCATTTGCTAACTATGGCTACACCTTC.

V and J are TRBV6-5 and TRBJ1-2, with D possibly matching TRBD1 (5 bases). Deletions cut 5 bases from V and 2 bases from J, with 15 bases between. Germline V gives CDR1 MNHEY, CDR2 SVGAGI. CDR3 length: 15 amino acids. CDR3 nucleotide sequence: TGTGCCAGCAGTGGGCCGAGACAGAGCAACTATGGCTACACCTTC. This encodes CASSGPRQSNYGYTF.